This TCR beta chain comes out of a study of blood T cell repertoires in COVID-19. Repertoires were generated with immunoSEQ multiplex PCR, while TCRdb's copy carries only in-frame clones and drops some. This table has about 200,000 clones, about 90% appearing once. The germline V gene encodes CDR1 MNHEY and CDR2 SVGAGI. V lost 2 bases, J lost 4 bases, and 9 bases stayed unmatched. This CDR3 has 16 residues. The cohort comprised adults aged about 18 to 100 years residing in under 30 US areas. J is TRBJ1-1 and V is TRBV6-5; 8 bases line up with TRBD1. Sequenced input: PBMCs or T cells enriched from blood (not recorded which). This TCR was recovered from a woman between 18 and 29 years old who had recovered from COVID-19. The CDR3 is CASSYGPGGDGTEAFF. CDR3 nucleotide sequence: TGTGCCAGCAGTTACGGTCCAGGGGGCGACGGCACTGAAGCTTTCTTT.